This T cell receptor (beta chain) was sequenced in a study of shared clonotypes between healthy human individuals. On the study more broadly: Researchers drew samples from a couple of women and a few men aged 18 to 49.

CD45RO-negative, CCR7-positively selected cells formed the naive CD8 fraction, excluding terminally differentiated effector memory CD45RA+ cells. Between the trimmed V and J ends, which lost 4 bases and 0 bases, there was a span of 8 bases. The CDR3 is made up of 15 amino acids. Germline CDR1 reads SGDLS; CDR2 reads YYNGEE. Authors' analysis steps: Without quality scores, immunoSEQ junctional reads could not be filtered like full-length reads. Assay used: immunoSEQ multiplex PCR; TCRdb lists only in-frame clones, some missing. V and J calls and clone size follow that table, whereas D and trimming were derived from the DNA. Of roughly 2,000,000 clones in the sample, over 85% are singletons; the top ten hold 1% to 1.5%. General observations from the study: Few donors restricted represented genetic and exposure-history diversity. The sharing of 5% to 6.5% of naive CD4 clonotypes was seen across a handful of donors.

Worth noting for this clone: What it recognizes is unknown.

The source of this sequence is a man younger than 35 in good health. Sequencing used naive CD8+ T cells sorted from blood. The chain employs TRBV9 and TRBJ2-6; D is unclear. The CDR3 DNA sequence: TGTGCCAGCAGCCCCCGGAGCTCTGGGGCCAACGTCCTGACTTTC. It is translated as CASSPRSSGANVLTF.